This T cell receptor beta chain was found in a study of blood T cell repertoires in COVID-19. Whole-study context: Nucleic acid was either cDNA or gDNA, and it came from T cells, B-cell-depleted T cells, or PBMCs.

Authors' processing steps: Amplification with reference gene primers provided the estimates of nucleated cell counts. Sequencing was performed with immunoSEQ multiplex PCR; in TCRdb, only in-frame clones are kept and a portion is missing. Clonal size and the V and J genes are those of that table, whereas D and trimming came from the DNA. The sample lists about 330,000 clones, 70% to 90% occurring once. CDR3 length: 13 amino acids. Germline loops: CDR1 SGHVS, CDR2 FQNEAQ. Recruitment covered about two dozen US areas and drew participants whose ages spanned roughly 18 to 89 years. Clinical history as reported by participants underpinned cohort assignment. This clone is a singleton in its sample. At one end the junction does not follow the germline gene, possibly because of a read error. The same CDR3 also results from other DNA sequences found in this sample.

Sequencing was carried out using PBMCs or T cells enriched from blood (not recorded which). The receptor was derived from a woman younger than 45 who had recovered from COVID-19. The chain carries TRBV7-8 and TRBJ2-7; a possible D gene is TRBD1 (6 bases). The CDR3 DNA reads TGCGCCAGCAGCCCGGACAGAATCTACGAGCAGTACTTC. Amino acid sequence: CASSPDRIYEQYF.